These 5 T cell receptor beta chains were sequenced from one sample in a study of cytotoxic CD8 clonotypes in ibrutinib-treated CLL. Only in-frame clones appear in the TCRdb table, and some are missing; sequencing was by immunoSEQ multiplex PCR. The data show some 290,000 clones, with about 80% seen just once and 5.5% to 8% held by the top ten. The material sequenced was PBMCs, taken before ibrutinib treatment. Every receptor here comes from a human donor with chronic lymphocytic leukemia.

This clone was seen a few times. The chain joins TRBV5-1 to TRBJ2-1; TRBD2 matches at 10 bases. This CDR3 region has 16 residues. In germline, CDR1 is SGHRS, CDR2 YFSETQ. V trimming: 0 bases; J trimming: 4 bases; junction bases outside the gene matches: 4. CDR3 DNA: TGCGCCAGCAGCTTGGCCCCTAGCGGGGGTTACAATGAGCAGTTCTTC. The encoded protein is CASSLAPSGGYNEQFF.

The chain recombines TRBV11-2 with TRBJ2-7; D call uncertain. There are 13 residues in the CDR3. V lost 1 base and J 5 bases, leaving 9 bases between the germline ends. Germline CDR1 reads SGHAT; CDR2 reads FQNNGV. CDR3 protein: CASSLGSGNEQYF. DNA of the CDR3: TGTGCCAGCAGCTTAGGGAGTGGCAACGAGCAGTACTTC.

This clone occurred once. The CDR3 sequence: CASSPPTGKRTEAFF. CDR3 DNA: TGTGCCAGCTCACCACCGACAGGCAAGAGGACTGAAGCTTTCTTT. The chain couples TRBV18 to TRBJ1-1; a possible D gene is TRBD1 (6 bases). The V and J ends lost 0 bases and 5 bases respectively, with 13 bases between them. This CDR3 comprises 15 residues. The V gene's germline CDR1 is KGHSH and CDR2 LQKENI.

The CDR3 DNA follows: TGTGCCAGCAGCCCCAACACCCAAGGGCTTGCTGAAGCTTTCTTT. It specifies CASSPNTQGLAEAFF. The chain couples TRBV6-5 to TRBJ1-1; D unclear. The CDR3 is 15 amino acids. Germline CDR1 reads MNHEY; CDR2 reads SVGAGI. Trimming pared 6 bases from V and 6 bases from J, leaving 20 bases between.

This clone was seen once. The chain employs TRBV5-1 and TRBJ2-3; 11 positions match TRBD2. CDR1 is SGHRS and CDR2 is YFSETQ in the germline V gene. This CDR3 is built from 16 residues. After removal of 3 bases from V and 2 bases from J, the junction contained 5 bases not matched to a gene. CDR3 sequence reads: CASSYTGLADTDTQYF. The DNA for the CDR3 is TGCGCCAGCAGCTATACGGGACTAGCGGACACAGATACGCAGTATTTT.